A single sample is the source of the 6 T cell receptor beta chains below, sequenced in a study of PD-1 blockade in classical Hodgkin lymphoma. Relapse after autologous stem cell transplantation occurred in every patient, and brentuximab vedotin exposure varied. Produced via immunoSEQ multiplex PCR; TCRdb's table is partial and in-frame only. The sample contains nearly 60,000 clones, 80% to 95% of which appear only once. The sequencing used peripheral blood mononuclear cells (PBMCs), collected before the second cycle of nivolumab. The receptors come from a human donor with classical Hodgkin lymphoma.

This clone was picked up a small number of times. The chain recombines TRBV5-5 with TRBJ1-1; D is ambiguous. The CDR3 is 13 amino acids. Germline V gene sequence: CDR1 SGHKS, CDR2 YYEKEE (reference sequence). Trimming cost V 2 bases and J 5 bases, with 10 bases left between them. The CDR3, as DNA: TGTGCCAGCAGCTTCGGGGTCGGGACTGAAGCTTTCTTT. Translating it yields CASSFGVGTEAFF.

The J gene is TRBJ2-2, the V gene TRBV7-7; the D is unclear. Deletions cut 3 bases from V and 3 bases from J, with 8 bases between. Germline assignment: CDR1 SSHAT and CDR2 FNYEAQ (reference sequence). CDR3 length: 14 amino acids. The CDR3 DNA reads TGTGCCAGCAGCTTCGGGTTTGACACCGGGGAGCTGTTTTTT. Translated, it gives CASSFGFDTGELFF. Full variable domain (rest looked up from reference TRBV7-7 and TRBJ2-2): GAGVSQSPRYKVTKRGQDVTLRCDPISSHATLYWYQQALGQGPEFLTYFNYEAQPDKSGLPSDRFSAERPEGSISTLTIQRTEQRDSAMYRCASSFGFDTGELFFGEGSRLTVL.

The CDR3 DNA reads as TGTGCTACCGGACAGGAACTCTACGAGCAGTACTTC. Translating it yields CATGQELYEQYF. The rearrangement joins TRBV10-3 to TRBJ2-7, with 7 nucleotides matching TRBD1. Germline CDR1 is ENHRY and CDR2 is SYGVKD. CDR3 length: 12 amino acids.

The chain links TRBV29-1 to TRBJ2-3; TRBD2 aligns across 10 bases. V trimming: 6 bases; J trimming: 7 bases; junction bases outside the gene matches: 19. This CDR3 spans 17 amino acids. Germline-derived CDR1 and CDR2 are SQVTM and ANQGSEA. The CDR3: CSVARELTSGALYTQYF. The CDR3 bases are TGCAGCGTCGCCCGAGAGTTAACTAGCGGGGCTTTGTATACGCAGTATTTT.

The chain links TRBV2 to TRBJ2-3, with a weak D call TRBD1 (6 bases). CDR1 is SNHLY, CDR2 FYNNEI, per germline. This CDR3 has 14 amino acids. The ends were cut back, 8 bases at V and 0 bases at J, with 12 bases in the middle. This CDR3 is CASVWTVSTDTQYF. CDR3 bases: TGTGCCAGCGTCTGGACAGTTAGCACAGATACGCAGTATTTT.

V gene TRBV27 combines with J gene TRBJ2-3, with a tentative D call TRBD1 (5 bases). Germline V CDR1 and CDR2: MNHEY, SMNVEV (reference sequence). The length of the CDR3 is 13 residues. Trimming pared 7 bases from V and 2 bases from J, leaving 10 bases between. Here the CDR3 DNA reads TGTGCCAGCACCGACAGTTTCACAGATACGCAGTATTTT. Residues: CASTDSFTDTQYF.